Following are 17 T cell receptor beta chains from one sample sequenced in a study of blood T cell repertoires in COVID-19. Assay: immunoSEQ multiplex PCR; the TCRdb copy retains only in-frame clones and omits some. Among a few hundred thousand clones listed, more than 70% were seen once. Sample: peripheral blood. The origin of the receptors is a woman aged 50 to 60 with acute or convalescent COVID-19.

V is TRBV9 and J is TRBJ2-5; possible D gene TRBD1, 5 bases. The CDR3 loop spans 14 amino acids. The V gene's germline CDR1 is SGDLS and CDR2 YYNGEE. Trimming removed 0 bases from V and 5 bases from J, with 11 bases in between. CDR3 in amino acids: CASSVEAGSETQYF. The CDR3 DNA reads as TGTGCCAGCAGCGTAGAAGCAGGGTCGGAGACCCAGTACTTC.

The J gene is TRBJ2-1, the V gene TRBV7-2, with 12 bases fitting TRBD2. The CDR3 spans 15 residues. Germline V gene lookup returns CDR1 SGHTA and CDR2 FQGNSA. Losses at the gene ends were 4 bases for V and 7 bases for J; bases not matched to a gene: 5. The CDR3 protein is CASSWGTSGPNEQFF. The CDR3 DNA sequence: TGTGCCAGCAGCTGGGGGACTAGCGGGCCAAATGAGCAGTTCTTC.

This clone was counted a few times. The chain links TRBV29-1 to TRBJ2-3; D unresolved. This CDR3 has 12 amino acids. Trimming removed 4 bases at V and 4 bases at J, with 9 bases between. Germline V gene lookup returns CDR1 SQVTM and CDR2 ANQGSEA. For the CDR3, the DNA is TGCAGCGTTGTGGCCCGGGCAGATACGCAGTATTTT. This encodes CSVVARADTQYF.

Here the CDR3 DNA reads TGTGCCACCAGCGTCGGCGGAACCCTTGCTAACTATGGCTACACCTTC. It codes for CATSVGGTLANYGYTF. V is TRBV15 and J is TRBJ1-2; the D is unclear. CDR1 is LNHNV and CDR2 is YYDKDF in the germline V gene (reference sequence). The CDR3 consists of 16 residues. V was clipped by 5 bases and J by 0 bases, with 16 bases between them.

The chain recombines TRBV7-2 with TRBJ1-5; TRBD1 aligns across 7 bases. The CDR3 is 15 residues long. The junction had 6 bases not matched to a gene; V was cut back by 5 bases and J by 2 bases. The germline CDR1 and CDR2 sequences are SGHTA and FQGNSA. DNA of the CDR3: TGTGCCAGCAGCCAGGGGACAGTGGGCAATCAGCCCCAGCATTTT. Residues: CASSQGTVGNQPQHF.

The chain carries TRBV20-1 and TRBJ2-2; tentative D call: TRBD2 (5 bases). The CDR3 sequence is 13 residues long. V was cut by 3 bases and J by 4 bases, with 9 bases left in between. The V gene's germline CDR1 is DFQATT and CDR2 SNEGSKA (reference sequence). Here the CDR3 DNA reads TGCAGTGCTAGTCCGGGGTCCACCGGGGAGCTGTTTTTT. This sequence encodes CSASPGSTGELFF.

The CDR3 is CASSQGASKHTF. CDR3 nucleotide sequence: TGTGCCAGCAGCCAAGGGGCTTCAAAACACACCTTC. This sequence joins TRBV3-1 (or the pseudogene TRBV3-2) and TRBJ1-2; D is unclear. V was pared by 1 base and J by 12 bases, with 12 bases between. The CDR3 loop spans 12 amino acids. The germline V gene has CDR1 LGHDT and CDR2 YNNKEL (reference sequence).

The rearrangement links TRBV18 to TRBJ2-1, with 9 bases matching TRBD2. Unmatched junction bases numbered 1, after V lost 4 bases and J lost 0 bases. The CDR3 contains 15 residues. Germline-derived CDR1 and CDR2 are KGHSH and LQKENI. Here the CDR3 DNA reads TGTGCCAGCTCACTTAGCGGGAGCTCCTACAATGAGCAGTTCTTC. Translated: CASSLSGSSYNEQFF.

This chain uses TRBV7-3 with TRBJ1-6; 9 nucleotides agree with TRBD1. This CDR3 spans 15 amino acids. Unmatched junction bases numbered 9, after V lost 5 bases and J lost 10 bases. Germline assignment: CDR1 SGHTA and CDR2 FQGTGA. CDR3 sequence reads: CASSPGQGGPSPLHF. CDR3 bases: TGTGCCAGCAGCCCGGGACAGGGCGGACCATCACCCCTCCACTTT.

This clone was picked up a small number of times. The rearrangement links TRBV10-3 to TRBJ2-4; D is possibly TRBD2 (6 bases). The V and J ends lost 2 bases and 7 bases respectively, with 15 bases between them. CDR3 size: 15 residues. Germline V lookup: CDR1 ENHRY, CDR2 SYGVKD. CDR3 loop: CAISEHWDFENIQYF. The CDR3 nucleotides are TGTGCCATCAGTGAGCACTGGGACTTTGAGAACATTCAGTACTTC.

V and J are TRBV27 and TRBJ1-2, with D possibly matching TRBD1 (6 bases). Between the trimmed V and J ends, which lost 1 base and 8 bases, there was a span of 11 bases. CDR3 length equals 13 residues. CDR1 is MNHEY, CDR2 SMNVEV, per germline (reference sequence). CDR3 residues: CASSLYREDGYTF. As DNA, the CDR3 is TGTGCCAGCAGTTTATACAGGGAAGACGGCTACACCTTC.

This clone was found a few times. The chain uses TRBV7-3 and TRBJ2-7; TRBD1 matches at 9 bases. Per germline, CDR1 SGHTA and CDR2 FQGTGA. With V trimmed by 3 bases and J by 6 bases, 6 bases remained unmatched. The CDR3 is 14 amino acids. CDR3 sequence (DNA): TGTGCCAGCAGCTTTGGAACAGGGGGCAGCGAGCAGTACTTC. It specifies CASSFGTGGSEQYF.

V usage is TRBV24-1 and J usage is TRBJ1-2; D unresolved. The ends were cut back, 4 bases at V and 5 bases at J, with 10 bases in the middle. Germline V lookup: CDR1 KGHDR, CDR2 SFDVKD. This CDR3 has 13 residues. For the CDR3, the DNA is TGTGCCACCAGTGAAGGAGCCTGGTATGGCTACACCTTC. It specifies CATSEGAWYGYTF.

The chain is built from TRBV16 and TRBJ1-3; TRBD1 matches 8 bases. The CDR3 is 15 residues long. V gave up 0 bases and J gave up 6 bases; unmatched junction bases: 4. The germline gives CDR1 KGHSY, CDR2 FQNENV. The CDR3 is CASSQSGTGKNTIYF. The CDR3 nucleotides are TGTGCCAGCAGCCAATCCGGGACAGGAAAAAACACCATATATTTT.

This clone was picked up a small number of times. The V and J genes are TRBV25-1 and TRBJ2-3, with unresolved D. This CDR3 spans 11 amino acids. V was trimmed by 8 bases and J by 0 bases, leaving 3 bases between them. Germline loops: CDR1 MGHDK, CDR2 SYGVNS. CDR3 DNA: TGTGCCAGCCATAGCACAGATACGCAGTATTTT. This translates into CASHSTDTQYF.

The CDR3 nucleotides are TGCGCCAGCAGCCCGGAGACAGGGGATCAGCCCCAGCATTTT. It codes for CASSPETGDQPQHF. The chain joins TRBV5-1 to TRBJ1-5, with 8 positions matching TRBD1. The germline V gene encodes CDR1 SGHRS and CDR2 YFSETQ. CDR3 size: 14 residues. The ends lost 4 bases at V and 5 bases at J; junction bases unmatched: 5.

The chain links TRBV2 to TRBJ1-6; D may be TRBD1 (5 bases). The V gene's germline CDR1 is SNHLY and CDR2 FYNNEI. The CDR3 totals 12 residues. Trimming left V 10 bases short and J 7 bases short, with 11 bases between. In DNA form, the CDR3 reads TGTGCCACAGGTCAGGGAAATTCACCCCTCCACTTT. Translating gives CATGQGNSPLHF.